This T cell receptor (beta chain) stems from a study of blood T cell repertoires in COVID-19. The CDR3 covers 16 residues. Trimming stripped 4 bases from V and 8 bases from J, with 23 bases between. CDR1 LGHNT and CDR2 FRNRAP come from the germline V gene. Per the authors' pipeline: Nucleated cell counts were estimated from reference gene primer amplification. Only in-frame clones appear in the TCRdb table, and some are missing; sequencing was by immunoSEQ multiplex PCR. The V and J calls and clone size were taken over from that table, and D and trimming were inferred from the DNA. This table holds approximately 120,000 clones, roughly 86% found once.

The J gene is TRBJ1-2, the V gene TRBV12-5; D gene unclear. Sequenced material: peripheral blood. The clonotype comes from a human donor in a cohort sampled during active COVID-19. In DNA form, the CDR3 reads TGTGCTAGTGGTTCCGGACTCGGCGTTCTGTCGGGAGGCTACACCTTC. Its protein is CASGSGLGVLSGGYTF. The whole variable domain, remainder taken from reference TRBV12-5 and TRBJ1-2, is DARVTQTPRHKVTEMGQEVTMRCQPILGHNTVFWYRQTMMQGLELLAYFRNRAPLDDSGMPKDRFSAEMPDATLATLKIQPSEPRDSAVYFCASGSGLGVLSGGYTFGSGTRLTVV.